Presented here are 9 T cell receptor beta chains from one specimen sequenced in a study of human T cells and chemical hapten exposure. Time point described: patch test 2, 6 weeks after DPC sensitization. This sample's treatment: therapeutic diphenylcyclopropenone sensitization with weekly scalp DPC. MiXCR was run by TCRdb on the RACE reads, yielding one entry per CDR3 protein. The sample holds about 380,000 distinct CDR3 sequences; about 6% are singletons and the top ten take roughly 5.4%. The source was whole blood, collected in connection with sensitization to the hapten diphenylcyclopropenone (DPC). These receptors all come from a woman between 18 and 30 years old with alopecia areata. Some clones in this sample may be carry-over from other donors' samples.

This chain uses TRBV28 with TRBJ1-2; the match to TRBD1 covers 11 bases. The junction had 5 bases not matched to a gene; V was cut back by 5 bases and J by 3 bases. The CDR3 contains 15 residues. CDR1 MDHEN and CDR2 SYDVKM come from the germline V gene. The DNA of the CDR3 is TGTGCCAGCAGTAAACCGGGACAGGGGGACTATGGCTACACCTTC. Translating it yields CASSKPGQGDYGYTF.

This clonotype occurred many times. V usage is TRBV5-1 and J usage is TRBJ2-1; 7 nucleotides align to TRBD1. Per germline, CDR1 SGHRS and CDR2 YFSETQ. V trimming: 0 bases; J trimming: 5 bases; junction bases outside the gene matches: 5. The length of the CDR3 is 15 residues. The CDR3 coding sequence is TGCGCCAGCAGCTTGGTAAGGACAGGAGACAATGAGCAGTTCTTC. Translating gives CASSLVRTGDNEQFF.

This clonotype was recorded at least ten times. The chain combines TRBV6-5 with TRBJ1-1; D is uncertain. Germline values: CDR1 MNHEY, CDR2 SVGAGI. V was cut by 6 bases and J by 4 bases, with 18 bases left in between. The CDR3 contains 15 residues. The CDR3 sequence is CASSRPVGKGTEAFF. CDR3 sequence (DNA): TGTGCCAGCAGCCGACCGGTGGGGAAGGGCACTGAAGCTTTCTTT.

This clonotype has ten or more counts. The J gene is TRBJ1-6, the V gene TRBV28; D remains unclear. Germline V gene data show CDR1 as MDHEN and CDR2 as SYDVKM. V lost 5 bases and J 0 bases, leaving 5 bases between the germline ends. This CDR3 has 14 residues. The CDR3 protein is CASSVSSYNSPLHF. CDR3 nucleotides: TGTGCCAGCAGTGTATCCTCCTATAATTCACCCCTCCACTTT.

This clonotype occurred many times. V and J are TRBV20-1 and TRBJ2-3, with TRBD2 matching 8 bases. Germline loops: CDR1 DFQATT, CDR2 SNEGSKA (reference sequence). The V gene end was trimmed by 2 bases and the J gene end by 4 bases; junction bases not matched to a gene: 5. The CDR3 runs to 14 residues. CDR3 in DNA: TGCAGTGCTAGACCCAGCGGGGGAGCAGATACGCAGTATTTT. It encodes CSARPSGGADTQYF.

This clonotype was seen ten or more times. As DNA, the CDR3 is TGTGCCAGCAGCCAAGGACAAGGACTTTATAATTCACCCCTCCACTTT. Translating gives CASSQGQGLYNSPLHF. The chain combines TRBV3-1 with TRBJ1-6; D gene unclear. V dropped 1 base and J dropped 4 bases, with 11 bases sitting between them. Germline-derived CDR1 and CDR2 are LGHDT and YNNKEL (reference sequence). CDR3 size: 16 residues.

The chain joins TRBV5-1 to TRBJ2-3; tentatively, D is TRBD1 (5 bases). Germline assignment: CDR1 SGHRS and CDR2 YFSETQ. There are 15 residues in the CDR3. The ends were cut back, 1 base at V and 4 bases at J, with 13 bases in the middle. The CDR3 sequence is CASSLFGAGSDTQYF. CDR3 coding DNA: TGCGCCAGCAGCTTGTTTGGGGCCGGGTCAGATACGCAGTATTTT.

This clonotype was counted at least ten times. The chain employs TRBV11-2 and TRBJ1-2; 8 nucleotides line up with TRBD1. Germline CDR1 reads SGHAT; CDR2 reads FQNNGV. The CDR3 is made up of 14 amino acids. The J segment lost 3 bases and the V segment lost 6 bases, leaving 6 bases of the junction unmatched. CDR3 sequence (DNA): TGTGCCAGCAGAACCGGGACAGGCGACTATGGCTACACCTTC. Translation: CASRTGTGDYGYTF.

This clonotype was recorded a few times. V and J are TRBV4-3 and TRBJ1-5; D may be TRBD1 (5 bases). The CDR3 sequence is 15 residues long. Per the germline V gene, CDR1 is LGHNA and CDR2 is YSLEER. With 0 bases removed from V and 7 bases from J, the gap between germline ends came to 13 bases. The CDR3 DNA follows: TGCGCCAGCAGCCAAGACTTGTCCAGGGACCAGCCCCAGCATTTT. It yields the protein CASSQDLSRDQPQHF.